The clone carrying this T cell receptor beta chain was counted a few times. Trimming took 0 bases from V and 3 from J, leaving 20 bases between them. The CDR3 is 19 residues long. Germline V gene sequence: CDR1 LGHDT, CDR2 YNNKEL (reference sequence). This sample stems from a study of T cells in Graves' hyperthyroidism and ophthalmopathy. RNA transcripts provided the source from which TCR beta CDR3 regions were amplified. HTBI primers were employed in a first-round RT-PCR of the TCR CDR3. TCRdb ran MiXCR on the multiplex PCR reads and lists one entry per CDR3 protein. The table lists hundreds of thousands of distinct CDR3 sequences, about 15% of them singletons.

This chain joins TRBV3-1 and TRBJ2-2; D is possibly TRBD1 or TRBD2 (5 bases each). The clonotype originates from a woman under 30 with Graves' hyperthyroidism. Sequencing was carried out using blood. The CDR3 DNA reads as TGTGCCAGCAGCCAAGAAGGGACGGGCCTCGCTCTGGACACCGGGGAGCTGTTTTTT. It specifies CASSQEGTGLALDTGELFF.